This T cell receptor (beta chain) was captured in a study of TIL therapy for anti-PD-1-resistant metastatic lung cancer. Study as a whole: Half of patients were current or former smokers.

The libraries were made with immunoSEQ v3. The table came from immunoSEQ multiplex PCR; TCRdb's copy has only in-frame clones and leaves some out. Of 95,000 or so clones listed, around 71% are singletons. As to time point: pre-treatment sample, taken before nivolumab and TIL therapy. Pleural nodules or supraclavicular lymph nodes made up most of the excised metastases sampled. V was cut by 6 bases and J by 15 bases, with 15 bases left in between. Germline V CDR1 and CDR2: MDHEN, SYDVKM. CDR3 size: 11 residues. Study outcomes and limitations: Patients were highly selected, enriched for treatment-naive, never-smoker and oncogene-addicted cases.

A word on this clone: Its target is not known.

Specimen: tumor tissue, collected at baseline. J is TRBJ2-1 and V is TRBV28; no clear D. The receptor was derived from a person aged 25-85 years with non-small cell lung cancer. CDR3: CASSLRAERFF. The CDR3 coding sequence is TGTGCCAGCAGCCTTAGGGCAGAACGGTTCTTC.